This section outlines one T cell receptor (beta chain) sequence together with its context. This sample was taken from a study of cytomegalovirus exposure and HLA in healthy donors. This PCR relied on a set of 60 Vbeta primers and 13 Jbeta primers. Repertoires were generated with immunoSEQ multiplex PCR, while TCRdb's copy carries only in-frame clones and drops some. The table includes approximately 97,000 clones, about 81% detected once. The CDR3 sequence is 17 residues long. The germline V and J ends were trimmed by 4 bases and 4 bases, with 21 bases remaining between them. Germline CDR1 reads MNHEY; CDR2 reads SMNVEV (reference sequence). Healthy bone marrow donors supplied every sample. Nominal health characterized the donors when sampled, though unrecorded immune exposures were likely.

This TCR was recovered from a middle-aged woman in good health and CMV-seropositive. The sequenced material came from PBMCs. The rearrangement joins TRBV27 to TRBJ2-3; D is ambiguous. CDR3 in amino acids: CASSSLRKALSPDTQYF. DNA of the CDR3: TGTGCCAGCAGTTCACTGAGGAAGGCCCTGTCACCAGATACGCAGTATTTT.